This T cell receptor beta chain was observed in a study of blood T cell repertoires in COVID-19. Authors' analysis steps: Estimates of nucleated cell counts were drawn from the amplification of reference gene primers. Clones were sequenced by immunoSEQ multiplex PCR, and TCRdb holds only the in-frame ones, with some missing. Clone size and V and J calls were adopted from that table, with D and trimming inferred from the DNA. Among hundreds of thousands of clones listed, around 82% were seen once. This study enrolled people aged roughly 18 to 89 from about two dozen US geographic areas. In germline, CDR1 is SGHTA, CDR2 FQGNSA. CDR3 length: 15 amino acids. V was cut by 3 bases and J by 4 bases, with 13 bases left in between.

The TCR sequence derives from a man aged 25 to 40 with acute COVID-19. The sequenced sample was PBMCs or T cells enriched from blood (not recorded which). This chain links TRBV7-2 with TRBJ1-3; D unclear. CDR3 sequence: CASSLEAGRGNTIYF. In DNA form, the CDR3 reads TGTGCCAGCAGCTTGGAGGCCGGCAGAGGAAACACCATATATTTT. Complete variable domain (other parts from reference TRBV7-2 and TRBJ1-3): GAGVSQSPSNKVTEKGKDVELRCDPISGHTALYWYRQSLGQGLEFLIYFQGNSAPDKSGLPSDRFSAERTGGSVSTLTIQRTQQEDSAVYLCASSLEAGRGNTIYFGEGSWLTVV.